What follows is one TCR beta chain and its context. Only in-frame clones appear in the TCRdb table, and some are missing; sequencing was by immunoSEQ multiplex PCR. The sample records approximately 70,000 clones, about 80% being singletons. The CDR3 covers 16 residues. V shed 3 bases and J shed 4 bases, with 17 bases lying between them. Germline V CDR1 and CDR2: WNHNN, SYGVQD (reference sequence). This record belongs to a study of blood T cell repertoires in COVID-19. Across the whole study: PBMCs, B-cell-depleted T cells, or T cells were the source of the cDNA or gDNA that made up the material.

The sample comprised peripheral blood. This sequence joins TRBV10-1 and TRBJ2-3; perhaps TRBD1 as D (7 bases). This receptor was taken from a woman in her 70s with acute or convalescent COVID-19. Here the CDR3 DNA reads TGCGCCAGCAGTGACCCGCAGGGGGGCGGGCCAGATACGCAGTATTTT. This encodes CASSDPQGGGPDTQYF.